Here is one T cell receptor beta chain with its context. Its target is not known. The sample is drawn from a study of beta chain features in type 1 diabetes. Germline V CDR1 and CDR2: MNHEY, SVGAGI. The V end lost 2 bases, the J end lost 8 bases, and 10 bases lay between the germline ends. This CDR3 is 13 amino acids long. The entirety of the isolated RNA underwent reverse transcription, so expressed TCRB transcripts were sequenced. TCRdb keeps only in-frame clones here, not all; method: immunoSEQ multiplex PCR. The profile shows roughly 140,000 clones, roughly 11% of them singletons. Blood was collected once per donor into heparin, averaging around 0.11 L. Study results and limitations: Naive, central memory and Treg TCRB repertoires seemed to resemble each other more closely in patients than they did in healthy donors.

The sequenced sample consisted of central memory CD4+ T cells from blood. This receptor was identified in a man between 18 and 35 years old in good health. V and J are TRBV6-5 and TRBJ2-1; tentatively, D is TRBD1 (5 bases). CDR3 in DNA: TGTGCCAGCAGTTACAGGGGTCAGGATGAGCAGTTCTTC. It yields the protein CASSYRGQDEQFF.